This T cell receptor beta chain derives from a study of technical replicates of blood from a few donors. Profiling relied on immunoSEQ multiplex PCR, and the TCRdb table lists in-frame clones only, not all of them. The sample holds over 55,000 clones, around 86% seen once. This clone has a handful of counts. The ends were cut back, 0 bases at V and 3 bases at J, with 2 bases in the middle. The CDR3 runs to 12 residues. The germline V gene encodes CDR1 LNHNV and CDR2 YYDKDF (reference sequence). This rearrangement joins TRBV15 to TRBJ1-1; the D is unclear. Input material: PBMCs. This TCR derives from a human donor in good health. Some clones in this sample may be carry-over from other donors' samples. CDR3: CATSRDDTEAFF. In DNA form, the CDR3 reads TGTGCCACCAGCAGAGACGACACTGAAGCTTTCTTT.